This T cell receptor (beta chain) came from a study of blood T cell repertoires in COVID-19. Study in general: From the United States, Italy and Spain came samples of acute and convalescent COVID-19. From T cells, B-cell-depleted T cells, or PBMCs came the material, which was cDNA or gDNA.

Enrolled during active infection, Seattle patients were then followed longitudinally. From germline, CDR1 is DFQATT and CDR2 SNEGSKA (reference sequence). CDR3 length: 11 residues. Trimming removed 4 bases from V and 4 bases from J, with 4 bases in between. Original handling: It was from reference gene primer amplification that nucleated cell counts were estimated. Measured with immunoSEQ multiplex PCR; TCRdb has only the in-frame clones, and not every one. V and J calls and clone size are copied from that table; D and trimming were computed from the DNA. The sample records around 210,000 clones, more than 80% being singletons.

Sequenced sample: peripheral blood. The chain recombines TRBV20-1 with TRBJ1-4; D is unresolved. This TCR derives from a woman of 80 years or more with COVID-19, enrolled during active disease. CDR3 DNA sequence: TGCAGTGCTATTCATAATGAAAAACTGTTTTTT. It codes for CSAIHNEKLFF.